The next 29 T cell receptor beta chains were all read from a single sample in a study of shared clonotypes between healthy human individuals. Assay: immunoSEQ multiplex PCR; the TCRdb copy retains only in-frame clones and omits some. The profile shows about 2.3 million clones, 90% to 95% of them singletons. The specimen sequenced was naive CD4+ T cells from PBMCs. Subset noted: CD45RA+ positively selected. All receptors derive from a man in his late teens or twenties in good health. Some clones in this sample may be carry-over from other donors' samples.

The rearrangement joins TRBV2 to TRBJ2-7; TRBD2 matches at 9 bases. The CDR3 covers 14 residues. Germline lookup yields CDR1 SNHLY and CDR2 FYNNEI. Trimming took 7 bases from V and 1 from J; bases not matched to a gene: 5. In DNA form, the CDR3 reads TGTGCCAGCAAAGCTAGCGGGGCGTCCTACGAGCAGTACTTC. It specifies CASKASGASYEQYF. Based on the CDR3 plus reference TRBV2 and TRBJ2-7, the full variable domain is EPEVTQTPSHQVTQMGQEVILRCVPISNHLYFYWYRQILGQKVEFLVSFYNNEISEKSEIFDDQFSVERPDGSNFTLKIRSTKLEDSAMYFCASKASGASYEQYFGPGTRLTVT.

This clone showed up just a few times. The chain links TRBV25-1 to TRBJ1-1; D gene unclear. CDR3 length equals 12 residues. Germline V gene lookup returns CDR1 MGHDK and CDR2 SYGVNS. V lost 8 bases and J 1 base, leaving 8 bases between the germline ends. CDR3 amino acids: CASAPGNTEAFF. In DNA, the CDR3 is TGTGCCAGCGCCCCAGGGAACACTGAAGCTTTCTTT.

The CDR3 region is CASSAGGTKTYEQYF. Here the CDR3 DNA reads TGTGCCAGCAGTGCCGGGGGTACAAAGACCTACGAGCAGTACTTC. V is TRBV6-1 and J is TRBJ2-7; D possibly corresponds to TRBD2 (6 bases). Trimming shortened V by 4 bases and J by 2 bases, and 15 bases separated the two germline ends. CDR1 is MNHNS and CDR2 is SASEGT in the germline V gene. The CDR3 consists of 15 residues.

CDR3 amino acids: CASSQAGTSGRKRETQYF. The CDR3 DNA follows: TGTGCCAGCAGCCAGGCCGGGACTAGCGGGAGGAAGCGGGAGACCCAGTACTTC. The chain combines TRBV9 with TRBJ2-5, with 15 bases fitting TRBD2. Germline lookup yields CDR1 SGDLS and CDR2 YYNGEE. With 4 bases clipped from V and 5 bases from J, the junction kept 12 bases outside the gene matches. The length of the CDR3 is 18 residues.

The J gene is TRBJ2-5, the V gene TRBV5-4; tentative D call: TRBD2 (5 bases). Trimming removed 2 bases from V and 5 bases from J, with 13 bases in between. The germline V gene has CDR1 SGHNT and CDR2 YYREEE (reference sequence). The CDR3 is made up of 14 amino acids. CDR3: CASSFKHSGETQYF. As DNA, the CDR3 is TGTGCCAGCAGCTTTAAGCACTCGGGGGAGACCCAGTACTTC.

A remark on this clone: The same CDR3 also results from other DNA sequences found in this sample. The rearrangement joins TRBV11-2 to TRBJ2-1; TRBD1 matches at 8 bases. The V and J ends lost 1 base and 3 bases, in that order; junction bases with no gene match: 2. The CDR3 is 15 amino acids. Germline CDR1 is SGHAT and CDR2 is FQNNGV. This chain's CDR3 is CASSLAGGGYNEQFF. CDR3 in DNA: TGTGCCAGCAGCTTAGCAGGGGGCGGCTACAATGAGCAGTTCTTC.

This clone was seen once. This rearrangement joins TRBV11-2 to TRBJ2-7; maybe TRBD1 (6 bases). Germline lookup yields CDR1 SGHAT and CDR2 FQNNGV. With 2 bases removed from V and 4 bases from J, the gap between germline ends came to 12 bases. The CDR3 spans 14 residues. This chain's CDR3 is CASSLSRGLYEQYF. The CDR3 nucleotides are TGTGCCAGCAGCTTATCCAGGGGTCTGTACGAGCAGTACTTC.

The rearrangement uses TRBV19 and TRBJ1-4; D ambiguous. V lost 3 bases and J 7 bases, leaving 9 bases between the germline ends. The CDR3 contains 13 residues. Germline-derived CDR1 and CDR2 are LNHDA and SQIVND (reference sequence). CDR3 protein: CASSISAAEKLFF. For the CDR3, the DNA is TGTGCCAGTAGTATCAGTGCAGCTGAAAAACTGTTTTTT.

The chain uses TRBV28 and TRBJ1-1; no definite D call. CDR3 length: 12 amino acids. Trimming removed 3 bases at V and 4 bases at J, with 6 bases between. Germline V lookup: CDR1 MDHEN, CDR2 SYDVKM. The DNA of the CDR3 is TGTGCCAGCAGTTTTCGATTCACTGAAGCTTTCTTT. It codes for CASSFRFTEAFF. The whole variable domain, filled in from reference TRBV28 and TRBJ1-1, reads DVKVTQSSRYLVKRTGEKVFLECVQDMDHENMFWYRQDPGLGLRLIYFSYDVKMKEKGDIPEGYSVSREKKERFSLILESASTNQTSMYLCASSFRFTEAFFGQGTRLTVV.

The J gene is TRBJ2-1, the V gene TRBV5-1; 9 bases align to TRBD2. CDR1 SGHRS and CDR2 YFSETQ come from the germline V gene. Trimming cost V 5 bases and J 8 bases; bases outside gene matches: 8. This CDR3 has 14 residues. The DNA for the CDR3 is TGCGCCAGCAGGGGACTAGCTCAGGGCCATGAGCAGTTCTTC. Its protein product is CASRGLAQGHEQFF.

The chain links TRBV2 to TRBJ1-2, with 10 nucleotides matching TRBD1. This CDR3 spans 21 amino acids. Germline CDR1 SNHLY, CDR2 FYNNEI. V was pared by 4 bases and J by 2 bases, with 22 bases of the junction left unmatched. This CDR3 reads CASSVWDRGRPENSGNYGYTF. The CDR3 DNA reads TGTGCCAGCAGTGTATGGGACAGGGGACGACCAGAGAACTCAGGGAACTATGGCTACACCTTC. Supplemented by reference TRBV2 and TRBJ1-2, the full variable domain reads EPEVTQTPSHQVTQMGQEVILRCVPISNHLYFYWYRQILGQKVEFLVSFYNNEISEKSEIFDDQFSVERPDGSNFTLKIRSTKLEDSAMYFCASSVWDRGRPENSGNYGYTFGSGTRLTVV.

The chain recombines TRBV19 with TRBJ1-2; D unclear. Trimming left V 0 bases short and J 2 bases short, with 16 bases between. Germline values: CDR1 LNHDA, CDR2 SQIVND (reference sequence). The CDR3 is 17 residues long. For the CDR3, the DNA is TGTGCCAGTAGTATAGATCCCGGTACGACGGCCAACTATGGCTACACCTTC. Translated: CASSIDPGTTANYGYTF. Combining the CDR3 with reference TRBV19 and TRBJ1-2 gives the whole variable domain DGGITQSPKYLFRKEGQNVTLSCEQNLNHDAMYWYRQDPGQGLRLIYYSQIVNDFQKGDIAEGYSVSREKKESFPLTVTSAQKNPTAFYLCASSIDPGTTANYGYTFGSGTRLTVV.

The V gene is TRBV4-2, the J gene TRBJ2-5, with D possibly being TRBD2 (5 bases). CDR1 LGHNA and CDR2 YNFKEQ come from the germline V gene. The CDR3 spans 13 residues. V shed 4 bases and J shed 7 bases, with 13 bases lying between them. The CDR3 region is CASSLYLRGTQYF. CDR3 nucleotides: TGTGCCAGCAGCCTCTACCTTCGGGGGACCCAGTACTTC.

This chain connects TRBV5-1 to TRBJ2-3; a possible D gene is TRBD1 (6 bases). Germline values: CDR1 SGHRS, CDR2 YFSETQ. The CDR3 extends over 15 amino acids. Trimming took off 3 bases at V and 4 bases at J, with 15 bases between the two ends. CDR3 bases: TGCGCCAGCAGCTCCGGGACAACAAATTCAGATACGCAGTATTTT. The encoded protein is CASSSGTTNSDTQYF.

This clone has a single count. CDR3 in DNA: TGTGCCAGCAGTTTAGGAGGGTGGACGCAGTATTTT. Protein product: CASSLGGWTQYF. The rearrangement joins TRBV28 to TRBJ2-3, with a weak D call TRBD2 (6 bases). This CDR3 spans 12 amino acids. CDR1 is MDHEN and CDR2 is SYDVKM in the germline V gene. The ends were cut back, 2 bases at V and 9 bases at J, with 9 bases in the middle.

J is TRBJ2-7 and V is TRBV5-6; D not certain. The CDR3 is 11 amino acids. V dropped 5 bases and J dropped 4 bases, with 7 bases sitting between them. Per germline, CDR1 SGHDT and CDR2 YYEEEE. CDR3 in amino acids: CASRNEYEQYF. As DNA, the CDR3 is TGTGCCAGCAGAAACGAATACGAGCAGTACTTC.

J is TRBJ2-5 and V is TRBV5-1; 7 bases are a match to TRBD1. The CDR3 sequence is 15 residues long. Germline CDR1 is SGHRS and CDR2 is YFSETQ. The V segment lost 4 bases and the J segment 5 bases; nucleotides outside the gene matches: 11. CDR3 DNA sequence: TGCGCCAGCAGCCTCCTGGACAGGACCGGCGAGACCCAGTACTTC. Translating gives CASSLLDRTGETQYF. Using reference TRBV5-1 and TRBJ2-5 for the parts outside the CDR3, the full variable domain is KAGVTQTPRYLIKTRGQQVTLSCSPISGHRSVSWYQQTPGQGLQFLFEYFSETQRNKGNFPGRFSGRQFSNSRSEMNVSTLELGDSALYLCASSLLDRTGETQYFGPGTRLLVL.

J is TRBJ2-5 and V is TRBV28; D tentatively fits TRBD1 or TRBD2 (5 bases each). Per the germline V gene, CDR1 is MDHEN and CDR2 is SYDVKM. The CDR3 extends over 16 amino acids. Between the trimmed V and J ends, which lost 6 bases and 4 bases, there was a span of 21 bases. The CDR3 DNA is TGTGCCAGCAGACCCCTCGGGGCATCGAAAATAGAGACCCAGTACTTC. Amino acids: CASRPLGASKIETQYF.

DNA of the CDR3: TGTGCCAGCGGGGATCTAAGGCGGAGGGGTGGCTACACCTTC. Amino acids: CASGDLRRRGGYTF. V gene TRBV27 combines with J gene TRBJ1-2, with D perhaps TRBD1 (5 bases). V gave up 8 bases and J gave up 7 bases, with 20 bases separating them. In germline, CDR1 is MNHEY, CDR2 SMNVEV (reference sequence). CDR3 length equals 14 residues.

Points on this clone: This specimen includes other DNA sequences encoding the same CDR3. V usage is TRBV5-1 and J usage is TRBJ2-7; 12 positions match TRBD2. The CDR3 has 15 residues. Germline V gene sequence: CDR1 SGHRS, CDR2 YFSETQ. The V segment lost 0 bases and the J segment 6 bases; nucleotides outside the gene matches: 4. The CDR3 here is CASSLGLAGVTEQYF. The CDR3 bases are TGCGCCAGCAGCTTGGGACTAGCGGGAGTGACCGAGCAGTACTTC.

The CDR3 sequence is CASSIVKGSTDTQYF. As DNA, the CDR3 is TGTGCCAGTAGTATAGTCAAGGGTAGCACAGATACGCAGTATTTT. The chain is built from TRBV19 and TRBJ2-3; D unresolved. Trimming cost V 1 base and J 0 bases, with 8 bases left between them. Per germline, CDR1 LNHDA and CDR2 SQIVND (reference sequence). The CDR3 contains 15 residues.

This chain links TRBV4-3 with TRBJ1-2; tentatively, D is TRBD1 (6 bases). V gave up 5 bases and J gave up 2 bases, with 9 bases separating them. CDR3 length: 13 amino acids. Germline V gene data show CDR1 as LGHNA and CDR2 as YSLEER. CDR3 in amino acids: CASSNRENYGYTF. In nucleotides, the CDR3 is TGCGCCAGCAGCAACAGGGAAAACTATGGCTACACCTTC.

The chain has TRBV7-9 and TRBJ2-3; D tentatively reads TRBD1 or TRBD2 (5 bases each). The CDR3 totals 16 residues. Trimming stripped 2 bases from V and 2 bases from J, with 14 bases between. Per germline, CDR1 SEHNR and CDR2 FQNEAQ (reference sequence). In DNA, the CDR3 is TGTGCCAGCAGCTTACCACCGGGACGGAACACAGATACGCAGTATTTT. It encodes CASSLPPGRNTDTQYF.

V is TRBV7-2 and J is TRBJ1-2; a weak D match, TRBD1 (6 bases). The germline gives CDR1 SGHTA, CDR2 FQGNSA. The V end lost 7 bases, the J end lost 6 bases, and 18 bases lay between the germline ends. CDR3 size: 14 residues. The CDR3 coding sequence is TGTGCCAGCATTAAATGGGGGCAGGGAAATGGCTACACCTTC. It codes for CASIKWGQGNGYTF.

The V call is TRBV21-1, the J call TRBJ2-1. TRBV21-1 is listed as a pseudogene. The CDR3 covers 14 residues. The CDR3 sequence is CASSPRDAPSEQFF. Here the CDR3 DNA reads TGTGCCAGCAGCCCCCGGGACGCCCCCTCGGAGCAGTTCTTC.

This clone was seen a single time. Other DNA variants within this sample encode the same CDR3. This CDR3 reads CASSLRQQETQYF. The CDR3 DNA sequence: TGCGCCAGCAGCTTGAGACAGCAAGAGACCCAGTACTTC. This chain joins TRBV5-1 and TRBJ2-5, with a weak D call TRBD1 (5 bases). V gave up 1 base and J gave up 2 bases, with 6 bases separating them. CDR3 size: 13 residues. The germline V gene has CDR1 SGHRS and CDR2 YFSETQ.

V and J are TRBV27 and TRBJ2-7; TRBD2 is a possible D gene (7 bases). The CDR3 is made up of 16 amino acids. The germline V gene encodes CDR1 MNHEY and CDR2 SMNVEV (reference sequence). V was pared by 3 bases and J by 2 bases, with 17 bases between. The CDR3 nucleotides are TGTGCCAGCAGTTTTTTTATCGGGGGGCCGACCTACGAGCAGTACTTC. It is translated as CASSFFIGGPTYEQYF.

The chain is built from TRBV7-9 and TRBJ1-1; D not certain. The V end was cut by 4 bases, the J end by 0 bases, with 12 bases between. This CDR3 comprises 15 residues. Germline CDR1 and CDR2: SEHNR and FQNEAQ (reference sequence). The CDR3 here is CASSSKRVVNTEAFF. The CDR3 DNA reads TGTGCCAGCAGCTCCAAGCGGGTGGTGAACACTGAAGCTTTCTTT.

The J gene is TRBJ2-7, the V gene TRBV7-9; 8 nucleotides align to TRBD1. The CDR3 spans 16 residues. The trim removed 1 base at V and 3 bases at J, leaving 8 bases unmatched. CDR1 and CDR2 from the germline V gene are SEHNR and FQNEAQ (reference sequence). The CDR3 DNA reads as TGTGCCAGCAGCTTAGATGGACAGGGAATCGTCTACGAGCAGTACTTC. It is translated as CASSLDGQGIVYEQYF. The full variable domain, its missing parts supplied by reference TRBV7-9 and TRBJ2-7, is DTGVSQNPRHKITKRGQNVTFRCDPISEHNRLYWYRQTLGQGPEFLTYFQNEAQLEKSRLLSDRFSAERPKGSFSTLEIQRTEQGDSAMYLCASSLDGQGIVYEQYFGPGTRLTVT.